This T cell receptor beta chain was identified during a study of long-term antiretroviral therapy in people with HIV. Study-level points and caveats: The blood, collected between about 2004 and 2017, was possibly taken under older ART regimens.

With V trimmed by 3 bases and J by 0 bases, 8 bases remained unmatched. Germline V gene data show CDR1 as GTSNPN and CDR2 as SVGIG (reference sequence). This CDR3 contains 16 residues. Researchers report immunoSEQ v3.0 was run at survey level. Only in-frame clones appear in the TCRdb table, and some are missing; sequencing was by immunoSEQ multiplex PCR. The table lists some 24,000 clones, approximately 88% of them singletons. For this clone: The antigen remains undetermined.

This TCR came from a man aged 50-60 years with HIV. The specimen was unsorted PBMCs, collected 1.8 years before starting antiretroviral therapy. V and J are TRBV30 and TRBJ1-3, with 7 bases aligning to TRBD1. CDR3 nucleotide sequence: TGTGCCTGGAGGAAAAAGGGACAGTTCTCTGGAAACACCATATATTTT. This translates into CAWRKKGQFSGNTIYF.